These T cell receptor beta chains were read from a single sample in a study of blood T cell repertoires in COVID-19. The repertoire was sequenced with immunoSEQ multiplex PCR; TCRdb's copy has only in-frame clones and lacks some. The sample shows roughly 180,000 clones, roughly three quarters of them seen only once. The sample comprised peripheral blood. The source of these receptors is a man in his 60s with active or convalescent COVID-19. Each CDR3 is given with its conserved first and last residue. A D gene is named only where the DNA matches it firmly. Clone size appears in some rows only: once, few, many, or a class for an expanded clone.

d_gene	abundance	v_gene	j_gene	CDR3aa	CDR3nt
TRBD2	-	TRBV5-1	TRBJ2-3	CASSLEGRTSGSWTDTQYF	TGCGCCAGCAGCTTGGAAGGTCGGACTAGCGGGAGTTGGACAGATACGCAGTATTTT
-	-	TRBV21-1	TRBJ2-1	CASSDCTPPGLADYNEQFF	TGTGCCAGCAGCGACTGCACCCCTCCGGGACTAGCGGACTACAATGAGCAGTTCTTC
-	-	TRBV4-1	TRBJ2-5	CASSQGRVGQETQYF	TGCGCCAGCAGCCAAGGCAGGGTGGGACAAGAGACCCAGTACTTC
-	-	TRBV7-2	TRBJ2-1	CASSFAPRGNEQFF	TGTGCCAGCAGCTTCGCCCCCCGGGGAAATGAGCAGTTCTTC
TRBD1	once	TRBV2	TRBJ1-4	CASSARDRGPTNEKLFF	TGTGCCAGCAGTGCCCGGGACAGGGGGCCCACTAATGAAAAACTGTTTTTT
TRBD1	-	TRBV28	TRBJ1-6	CASSLDRGRRNSPLHF	TGTGCCAGCAGTTTAGACAGGGGGCGGAGGAATTCACCCCTCCACTTT
-	once	TRBV6-2/TRBV6-3	TRBJ1-2	CASSYGGGYGYTF	TGTGCCAGCAGTTACGGGGGCGGCTATGGCTACACCTTC
TRBD1	few	TRBV7-8	TRBJ2-7	CASSLRDRTSYEQYF	TGTGCCAGCAGCTTAAGGGACAGAACCTCCTACGAGCAGTACTTC
TRBD2	-	TRBV5-4	TRBJ2-5	CASSFPIGGVPETQYF	TGTGCCAGCAGCTTCCCCATCGGGGGGGTACCTGAGACCCAGTACTTC
TRBD2	few	TRBV5-1	TRBJ2-5	CASYFGRARETQYF	TGCGCCAGTTACTTCGGGAGGGCCCGGGAGACCCAGTACTTC
TRBD2	-	TRBV3-1/TRBV3-2	TRBJ2-7	CASSQIAGARVAEYF	TGTGCCAGCAGCCAAATAGCGGGGGCAAGGGTCGCGGAGTACTTC
TRBD1	-	TRBV5-1	TRBJ2-5	CASSWGQGEGETQYF	TGCGCCAGCAGCTGGGGACAGGGGGAAGGGGAGACCCAGTACTTC
-	-	TRBV3-1/TRBV3-2	TRBJ2-7	CASSSLGGYEQYF	TGTGCCAGCAGCTCTTTAGGGGGCTACGAGCAGTACTTC
-	few	TRBV28	TRBJ2-6	CASYSSGANVLTF	TGTGCCAGCTACAGCTCTGGGGCCAACGTCCTGACTTTC
TRBD2	-	TRBV5-6	TRBJ2-2	CASRRTSGGGGELFF	TGTGCCAGCAGGAGGACTAGCGGGGGAGGCGGGGAGCTGTTTTTT
-	-	TRBV9	TRBJ2-1	CASSVARGGRRDYNEQFF	TGTGCCAGCAGCGTAGCGAGGGGGGGCAGGCGGGACTACAATGAGCAGTTCTTC
-	-	TRBV18	TRBJ2-7	CASSPKTAYEQYF	TGTGCCAGCTCACCCAAAACGGCCTACGAGCAGTACTTC
-	-	TRBV4-3	TRBJ2-5	CASSPRSGRSQETQYF	TGCGCCAGCAGCCCCCGAAGCGGCAGGTCGCAAGAGACCCAGTACTTC
-	-	TRBV5-1	TRBJ2-7	CASSLALRTPTYEQYF	TGCGCCAGCAGCTTGGCTCTTAGGACACCCACCTACGAGCAGTACTTC
-	few	TRBV12-3/TRBV12-4	TRBJ2-7	CASSRYEALSF	TGTGCCAGCAGTCGATACGAGGCGCTAAGCTTC